This TCR beta chain stems from a study of persistence of HIV-infected CD4 T cells. Looking at the study overall: Multiple blood draws of up to about 180 mL, except two donors with single leukapheresis. Anti-CD3/anti-CD28 stimulation activated a higher proportion of cells than antigen stimulation, with lower memory fraction. Study-level results: TCR oligoclonality correlated with proviral oligoclonality in the same sorted populations.

Anti-CD3/anti-CD28 beads served as a nonspecific positive control stimulus. Sorting of responding CD4+ T cells relied on upregulated CD40 ligand together with CD69. This was the immunoSEQ version 4 assay in survey mode. Clones were sequenced by immunoSEQ multiplex PCR, and TCRdb holds only the in-frame ones, with some missing. The table shows 35,000 to 45,000 clones, with around 90% occurring only once. Note on this clone: Its antigen is unknown.

The CDR3 has 15 residues. With V trimmed by 1 base and J by 5 bases, 6 bases remained unmatched. Germline CDR1 SEHNR, CDR2 FQNEAQ (reference sequence). The gene calls are TRBV7-9 and TRBJ2-3, with 7 bases lining up with TRBD2. The input for sequencing was CD4+ T cells sorted from PBMCs after roughly 19-hour stimulation, taken from a patient who received antiretroviral therapy. The source is an adult man with HIV who was CMV-seropositive. The CDR3 coding sequence is TGTGCCAGCAGCTTAGTACTAGCGAGTATAGATACGCAGTATTTT. It yields the protein CASSLVLASIDTQYF.